The source of this TCR beta chain is a study of blood T cell repertoires in COVID-19 (dated by TCRdb to the early 2020s). Background for the entire study: The collaborator samples originated in the United States, Italy and Spain and spanned the acute and convalescent phases of COVID-19. The prospective study material was composed of cDNA or gDNA derived from T cells, B-cell-depleted T cells, or PBMCs. The dataset comprised deeply sampled blood TCRbeta repertoires from subjects exposed to, actively infected with, or recovered from COVID-19. A freely available public database, intended as a resource for researchers studying the immune response to SARS-CoV-2, is where the repertoires were released. Samples were obtained from the ongoing ImmuneRACE study (first 160 participants) and from some 1,200 subjects provided by 6 global collaborators. A de-identified subject ID, COVID-19 status, age in years and sex were almost always included in the sample metadata. Where available, HLA class I and class II types were obtained from metadata supplied by the sample provider rather than from assay-based typing.

Each collaborating institution followed its own protocols to collect whole blood in K2EDTA tubes. For TCRbeta analysis, collaborator samples were shipped as frozen whole blood, as isolated PBMCs, or as DNA extracted from either sample type. TCRbeta CDR3 regions were amplified from genomic DNA using the immunoSEQ Assay, a bias-controlled multiplex PCR. In the authors' own workflow: The number of nucleated cells in each sample was estimated from the amplification of reference gene primers within the assay. Sequence reads were collapsed and filtered to measure the absolute abundance of every unique TCRbeta CDR3 rearrangement. For each sample, productive Simpson clonality was calculated as the square root of Simpson's diversity index over productive rearrangements. This is the immuneACCESS table as TCRdb keeps it, with only in-frame sequences that have V and J called. A part of the clones is gone; compared with another copy, unresolved V genes explain less than half, and the rest is unexplained. Clone size and the V and J calls come from that table; the DNA yielded D and trimming. Within this sample are 30,000 to 40,000 clones, with less than 90% of them counted one time only. The top ten clones comprise less than 15% of the sample.

Results and caveats for the whole study, not just this receptor: The amount of clinical and demographic metadata varied by source and participant and was provided uncurated.

The CDR1 and CDR2 encoded by the germline V gene (reference sequence) are SEHNR and FQNEAQ. V is pruned by 5 bases and J by 4 bases, leaving 7 bases of the junction without a gene match. Taken from cysteine to phenylalanine, the CDR3 has 17 residues. Only the CDR3 part of the read is kept: 51 bases, read in frame from the first base. In its sample, this clone was seen once. What this receptor recognizes is not known. Per-base quality was not reported, and no clone a single base away is much larger than it. The chain employs TRBV7-9 and TRBJ2-3; 15 junctional bases match TRBD2. The receptor's source is a man between 65 and 80 years old with active COVID-19. Sequencing used peripheral blood. The CDR3 protein: CASSDGLAGGGSDTQYF. The DNA sequence is as follows: TGTGCCAGCAGCGATGGACTAGCGGGAGGGGGCTCAGATACGCAGTATTTT.